These 6 T cell receptor beta chains originate from one sample sequenced in a study of identical twins (TCRdb year 2016). Preparation of the library involved 5' RACE. Instrument on record: Illumina HiSeq 2000. TCRdb trimmed public reads at Q25 via fastp, called clones via MiXCR and kept in-frame beta chains. Merged by CDR3 protein, the rows form single entries marked with the most common genes and DNA. Counted in this sample were around 530,000 distinct CDR3 sequences; 12% to 15% of them appeared once. The ten largest clones take up 0.44% of the sample. The data also belong to a second study, concerning yellow fever vaccine responses in identical twins.

Sequencing was performed on CD4+ T cells sorted from blood. All receptors come from a woman aged 18-30 years in good health.

This clonotype was recorded a few times. V is TRBV10-3 and J is TRBJ2-3, with unresolved D. The CDR3 consists of 13 residues. V was cut by 0 bases and J by 5 bases, with 6 bases left in between. Germline V gene sequence: CDR1 ENHRY, CDR2 SYGVKD. CDR3 DNA: TGTGCCATCAGTGAGTCGATACTAGATACGCAGTATTTT. Its protein product is CAISESILDTQYF.

This sequence joins TRBV5-1 and TRBJ2-7; D may be TRBD1 (5 bases). The CDR3 has 15 amino acids. Trimming took off 0 bases at V and 0 bases at J, with 10 bases between the two ends. The V gene's germline CDR1 is SGHRS and CDR2 YFSETQ. The DNA for the CDR3 is TGCGCCAGCAGCTTGGGCCAGGGCCACTCCTACGAGCAGTACTTC. Protein sequence: CASSLGQGHSYEQYF. The variable domain in full, completed from reference TRBV5-1 and TRBJ2-7, reads KAGVTQTPRYLIKTRGQQVTLSCSPISGHRSVSWYQQTPGQGLQFLFEYFSETQRNKGNFPGRFSGRQFSNSRSEMNVSTLELGDSALYLCASSLGQGHSYEQYFGPGTRLTVT.

The CDR3, as DNA: TGCGCCAGCAGCTGGACTAGCGGTGCGAGCGAGCAGTACTTC. Translation: CASSWTSGASEQYF. This sequence joins TRBV5-1 and TRBJ2-7; 10 positions match TRBD2. Unmatched junction bases numbered 6, after V lost 3 bases and J lost 6 bases. Germline V CDR1 and CDR2: SGHRS, YFSETQ. This CDR3 region has 14 residues.

This clonotype was found a few times. The rearrangement links TRBV20-1 to TRBJ1-1, with TRBD1 matching 7 bases. CDR3 size: 15 residues. The germline V gene encodes CDR1 DFQATT and CDR2 SNEGSKA (reference sequence). V was clipped by 0 bases and J by 5 bases; unmatched bases: 9. In DNA, the CDR3 is TGCAGTGCTAGAGATTATAGGGGGCGGTGGACTGAAGCTTTCTTT. Protein: CSARDYRGRWTEAFF.

The rearrangement joins TRBV20-1 to TRBJ2-2, with 10 bases matching TRBD2. The trim removed 0 bases at V and 7 bases at J, leaving 5 bases unmatched. This CDR3 region has 15 residues. Per the germline V gene, CDR1 is DFQATT and CDR2 is SNEGSKA (reference sequence). CDR3 sequence (DNA): TGCAGTGCTAGAGATCTAGCGGGAGTTAACGGGGAGCTGTTTTTT. It codes for CSARDLAGVNGELFF.

A few counts support this clonotype. This chain uses TRBV9 with TRBJ2-3; D gene ambiguous. The ends were cut back, 0 bases at V and 5 bases at J, with 10 bases in the middle. The CDR3 has 14 amino acids. Germline-derived CDR1 and CDR2 are SGDLS and YYNGEE. CDR3 nucleotide sequence: TGTGCCAGCAGCGTAGCTAGTTGGAAAGATACGCAGTATTTT. It yields the protein CASSVASWKDTQYF.